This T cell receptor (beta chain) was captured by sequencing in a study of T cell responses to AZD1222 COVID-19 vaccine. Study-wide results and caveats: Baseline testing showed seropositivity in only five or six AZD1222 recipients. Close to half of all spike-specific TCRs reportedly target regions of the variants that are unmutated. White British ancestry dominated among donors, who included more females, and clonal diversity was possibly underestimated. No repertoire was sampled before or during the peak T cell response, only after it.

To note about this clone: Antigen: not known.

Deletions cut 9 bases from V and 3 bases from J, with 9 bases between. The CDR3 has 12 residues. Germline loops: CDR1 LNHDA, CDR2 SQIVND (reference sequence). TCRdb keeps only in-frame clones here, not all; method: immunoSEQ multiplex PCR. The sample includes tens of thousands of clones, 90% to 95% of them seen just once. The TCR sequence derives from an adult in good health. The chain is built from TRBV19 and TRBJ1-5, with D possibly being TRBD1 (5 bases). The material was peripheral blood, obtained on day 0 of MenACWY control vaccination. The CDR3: CASRELNQPQHF. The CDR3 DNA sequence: TGTGCCAGCAGGGAACTCAATCAGCCCCAGCATTTT.